Sequencing of this TCR beta chain was carried out in a study of CD8 T cells in Susac syndrome. This clonotype was counted a single time. With random hexamers, roughly 0.45 to 1 ug RNA was reverse transcribed. MiXCR, run by TCRdb on the immunoSEQ multiplex PCR reads, gives a single entry per CDR3 protein. The sample lists some 200,000 distinct CDR3 sequences; more than 90% were seen once. The sequence came from a human donor with Susac syndrome. Sequencing was carried out using CD4+ T cells from PBMCs.

The CDR3 loop is CASSLSRGQVQETQYF. The DNA of the CDR3 is TGTGCCAGCAGCTTAAGTAGGGGACAAGTCCAAGAGACCCAGTACTTC. V and J are TRBV7-2 and TRBJ2-5, with D possibly matching TRBD1 (6 bases). Germline assignment: CDR1 SGHTA and CDR2 FQGNSA. This CDR3 has 16 residues. Between the trimmed V and J ends, which lost 2 bases and 1 base, there was a span of 14 bases.